This record concerns one T cell receptor (beta chain) sequence. V was clipped by 0 bases and J by 7 bases, with 10 bases between them. CDR3 length: 13 residues. Germline-derived CDR1 and CDR2 are SGHRS and YFSETQ. The data are from a study of CD8 T cells in Susac syndrome. Random hexamers primed reverse transcription of about 0.45 to 1 ug RNA. Each CDR3 protein is one row after TCRdb ran MiXCR on the immunoSEQ multiplex PCR reads. The repertoire holds about 130,000 distinct CDR3 sequences, 90% to 95% seen once, with more than 0.075% in the top ten. Sequenced input: CD4+ T cells from PBMCs. The TCR was taken from a human donor in good health. J is TRBJ1-1 and V is TRBV5-1, with D perhaps TRBD1 (5 bases). CDR3 loop: CASSLAGAGEAFF. CDR3 nucleotide sequence: TGCGCCAGCAGCTTGGCCGGGGCAGGTGAAGCTTTCTTT. Full variable domain (missing parts from reference TRBV5-1 and TRBJ1-1): KAGVTQTPRYLIKTRGQQVTLSCSPISGHRSVSWYQQTPGQGLQFLFEYFSETQRNKGNFPGRFSGRQFSNSRSEMNVSTLELGDSALYLCASSLAGAGEAFFGQGTRLTVV.